This T cell receptor (beta chain) was identified in a study of cytomegalovirus exposure and HLA in healthy donors. Amplification used 60 Vbeta primers and 13 Jbeta primers. Profiling relied on immunoSEQ multiplex PCR, and the TCRdb table lists in-frame clones only, not all of them. The data include 100,000 to 150,000 clones; the top ten clones carry roughly 1%. Regarding the study as a whole: A later analysis linked a missense variant in DCLRE1C to the trimming of TCR beta V and J genes. A later analysis found common viral pathogens apparently linked to several of the most significant clusters. Listed as cytomegalovirus-associated were over 150 TCR beta chains. When presence/absence was analysed, sequencing depth was taken to be roughly uniform across donors.

Trimming left V 5 bases short and J 3 bases short, with 10 bases between. The CDR3 loop spans 13 amino acids. Germline CDR1 and CDR2: KGHSH and LQKENI. As to this clone: Its target is unknown.

The TCR comes from a man aged 18 to 29 in good health and CMV-seronegative. The specimen sequenced was PBMCs. V gene TRBV18 combines with J gene TRBJ1-1; D ambiguous. The CDR3 DNA follows: TGTGCCAGCTCAAACAACGAGGACACTGAAGCTTTCTTT. It translates to CASSNNEDTEAFF.